Listed below are T cell receptor beta chains from one sample, sequenced in a study of identical twins. TCRdb redid the calling of the 5' RACE reads with MiXCR, one entry per CDR3 protein. The sample lists more than 200,000 distinct CDR3 sequences, around a tenth occurring once. Sequencing input: memory (CD45RO+) T cells sorted from blood. Receptors were obtained from a woman between 18 and 30 years old in good health. The CDR3 runs from the conserved cysteine through the conserved F or W. Each record gives: clone size, D gene, V gene, J gene, CDR3 DNA, CDR3 protein. D genes are given only for firm matches. Clone size is stated in some rows and not others, as once, few, many or a class when expanded.

abundance: few; d_gene: .; v_gene: TRBV20-1; j_gene: TRBJ2-2; CDR3nt: TGCAGTGCTACCCCGGGACTTAACACCGGGGAGCTGTTTTTT; CDR3aa: CSATPGLNTGELFF
abundance: few; d_gene: TRBD1; v_gene: TRBV12-3/TRBV12-4; j_gene: TRBJ2-1; CDR3nt: TGTGCCACCATGGGTCCCTCGACGGGACAGGGGGGTAATGAGCAGTTCTTC; CDR3aa: CATMGPSTGQGGNEQFF
abundance: few; d_gene: .; v_gene: TRBV15; j_gene: TRBJ2-2; CDR3nt: TGTGCCACCAGCAGAGGGGACATGCACACCGGGGAGCTGTTTTTT; CDR3aa: CATSRGDMHTGELFF
abundance: many; d_gene: TRBD2; v_gene: TRBV10-3; j_gene: TRBJ2-7; CDR3nt: TGTGCCATCAGTGAGACTAGCGGGGGGGCAAACGAGCAGTACTTC; CDR3aa: CAISETSGGANEQYF
abundance: medium-sized; d_gene: TRBD2; v_gene: TRBV7-2; j_gene: TRBJ2-3; CDR3nt: TGTGCCAGCAGCTCGGGACTAGCGGGAGAAAGGACGCAGTATTTT; CDR3aa: CASSSGLAGERTQYF
abundance: .; d_gene: TRBD2; v_gene: TRBV6-5; j_gene: TRBJ2-1; CDR3nt: TGTGCCAGCAGTAACACTCAAGCGGGATTGTACAATGAGCAGTTCTTC; CDR3aa: CASSNTQAGLYNEQFF
abundance: few; d_gene: .; v_gene: TRBV5-4; j_gene: TRBJ2-1; CDR3nt: TGTGCCAGCAGCCGTGAGACCGGCGGTGAGCAGTTCTTC; CDR3aa: CASSRETGGEQFF
abundance: many; d_gene: .; v_gene: TRBV18; j_gene: TRBJ1-3; CDR3nt: TGTGCCAGCTCACCTTTTGGAAACACCATATATTTT; CDR3aa: CASSPFGNTIYF
abundance: few; d_gene: TRBD1; v_gene: TRBV6-5; j_gene: TRBJ2-2; CDR3nt: TGTGCCAGCAGTTACGGGCAGGGGGCCTACACCGGGGAGCTGTTTTTT; CDR3aa: CASSYGQGAYTGELFF
abundance: .; d_gene: TRBD2; v_gene: TRBV10-3; j_gene: TRBJ2-1; CDR3nt: TGTGCCATCAGCCCGGGACTAGCGGATCGCTTCAATGAGCAGTTCTTC; CDR3aa: CAISPGLADRFNEQFF
abundance: .; d_gene: TRBD2; v_gene: TRBV7-2; j_gene: TRBJ2-7; CDR3nt: TGTGCCAGCAGCTTAGTTCGAGCGGGAGAGGGCGAGCAGTACTTC; CDR3aa: CASSLVRAGEGEQYF
abundance: .; d_gene: .; v_gene: TRBV9; j_gene: TRBJ2-3; CDR3nt: TGTGCCAGCAGCCCAGGCTGGGGAGGCACAGATACGCAGTATTTT; CDR3aa: CASSPGWGGTDTQYF
abundance: many; d_gene: TRBD2; v_gene: TRBV3-1; j_gene: TRBJ2-2; CDR3nt: TGTGCCAGCAGCCCGCCCGGGGTAGCGGGGGGATCTGAACGGGACACCGGGGAGCTGTTTTTT; CDR3aa: CASSPPGVAGGSERDTGELFF
abundance: many; d_gene: TRBD1; v_gene: TRBV6-2/TRBV6-3; j_gene: TRBJ2-7; CDR3nt: TGTGCCAGCAGCTGGAGTTGGACAGGGAACTACGAGCAGTACTTC; CDR3aa: CASSWSWTGNYEQYF
abundance: .; d_gene: .; v_gene: TRBV7-9; j_gene: TRBJ1-2; CDR3nt: TGTGCCAGCAGACTGACGGGGTCAGCGAGTTACACCTTC; CDR3aa: CASRLTGSASYTF
abundance: few; d_gene: TRBD1; v_gene: TRBV5-8; j_gene: TRBJ1-2; CDR3nt: TGTGCCAGCAGGTCTACCGGGACAGGGGGTCGTGGCTACACCTTC; CDR3aa: CASRSTGTGGRGYTF
abundance: .; d_gene: TRBD2; v_gene: TRBV30; j_gene: TRBJ2-1; CDR3nt: TGTGCCTGGAGTGTACGACTTTTTGAGGGACTAGCCTCCTACAATGAGCAGTTCTTC; CDR3aa: CAWSVRLFEGLASYNEQFF
abundance: .; d_gene: .; v_gene: TRBV6-5; j_gene: TRBJ2-3; CDR3nt: TGTGCCAGCAGTTACTTTGGCGGCGGGGATACGCAGTATTTT; CDR3aa: CASSYFGGGDTQYF
abundance: many; d_gene: .; v_gene: TRBV29-1; j_gene: TRBJ1-5; CDR3nt: TGCAGCGTTGGAGAATTGGGGGGTCAGCCCCAGCATTTT; CDR3aa: CSVGELGGQPQHF
abundance: many; d_gene: .; v_gene: TRBV6-1; j_gene: TRBJ1-2; CDR3nt: TGTGCCAGCAGCCTCGGGAGACAGTTCTATGGCTACACCTTC; CDR3aa: CASSLGRQFYGYTF
abundance: .; d_gene: .; v_gene: TRBV27; j_gene: TRBJ1-2; CDR3nt: TGTGCCAGCAGTTCACAGGGTGGCTATGGCTACACCTTC; CDR3aa: CASSSQGGYGYTF
abundance: few; d_gene: .; v_gene: TRBV20-1; j_gene: TRBJ1-2; CDR3nt: TGCAGTGCTAGTAACAGGTTTTATGGCTACACCTTC; CDR3aa: CSASNRFYGYTF
abundance: few; d_gene: .; v_gene: TRBV4-1; j_gene: TRBJ2-3; CDR3nt: TGCGCCAGCAGCAACATAAGGGCTAGCGCCCCAGATACGCAGTATTTT; CDR3aa: CASSNIRASAPDTQYF
abundance: few; d_gene: TRBD2; v_gene: TRBV20-1; j_gene: TRBJ2-7; CDR3nt: TGCAGTGCTAGAGATCCACTAGCGGGTTACGAGCAGTACTTC; CDR3aa: CSARDPLAGYEQYF
abundance: few; d_gene: .; v_gene: TRBV20-1; j_gene: TRBJ2-1; CDR3nt: TGCAGTGCTAGAGATGGATCCCTAGCGTCCGACAATGAGCAGTTCTTC; CDR3aa: CSARDGSLASDNEQFF
abundance: many; d_gene: .; v_gene: TRBV6-2/TRBV6-3; j_gene: TRBJ2-3; CDR3nt: TGTGCCAGCAGTTACCGGGGTATCACAGATACGCAGTATTTT; CDR3aa: CASSYRGITDTQYF
abundance: few; d_gene: .; v_gene: TRBV24-1; j_gene: TRBJ2-3; CDR3nt: TGTGCCACCAGTGATTTCGCGGGGGATACGCAGTATTTT; CDR3aa: CATSDFAGDTQYF
abundance: .; d_gene: .; v_gene: TRBV3-1; j_gene: TRBJ1-1; CDR3nt: TGTGCCAGCAGCCGAGGGGGGGCCACTGAAGCTTTCTTT; CDR3aa: CASSRGGATEAFF
abundance: few; d_gene: TRBD1; v_gene: TRBV12-3/TRBV12-4; j_gene: TRBJ1-1; CDR3nt: TGTGCCAGCAGTATAACAGGGGATCGCGCTGAAGCTTTCTTT; CDR3aa: CASSITGDRAEAFF
abundance: .; d_gene: TRBD2; v_gene: TRBV30; j_gene: TRBJ2-7; CDR3nt: TGTGCCTGGGGACTGACTAGCGGGAGGTCCCACTTC; CDR3aa: CAWGLTSGRSHF
abundance: many; d_gene: .; v_gene: TRBV9; j_gene: TRBJ1-2; CDR3nt: TGTGCCAGCAGCGTAACTACGGACGGGACATATGGCTACACCTTC; CDR3aa: CASSVTTDGTYGYTF
abundance: .; d_gene: .; v_gene: TRBV12-3/TRBV12-4; j_gene: TRBJ1-2; CDR3nt: TGTGCCAGCAGTTTCTACCCCTATGGCTACACCTTC; CDR3aa: CASSFYPYGYTF
abundance: .; d_gene: TRBD1; v_gene: TRBV29-1; j_gene: TRBJ2-7; CDR3nt: TGCAGCGTTCGGAGGCAGGGGGCCACCTACGAGCAGTACTTC; CDR3aa: CSVRRQGATYEQYF
abundance: many; d_gene: TRBD2; v_gene: TRBV4-2; j_gene: TRBJ2-3; CDR3nt: TGTGCCAGCAGCCAAGCGACTAGCGACACAGATACGCAGTATTTT; CDR3aa: CASSQATSDTDTQYF
abundance: many; d_gene: .; v_gene: TRBV7-9; j_gene: TRBJ2-3; CDR3nt: TGTGCCAGCAATCTAGTGGGGGATACGCAGTATTTT; CDR3aa: CASNLVGDTQYF
abundance: .; d_gene: TRBD1; v_gene: TRBV25-1; j_gene: TRBJ2-3; CDR3nt: TGTGCCAGCAGTTTAGGGGACAGATCAACAGATACGCAGTATTTT; CDR3aa: CASSLGDRSTDTQYF
abundance: few; d_gene: .; v_gene: TRBV20-1; j_gene: TRBJ2-7; CDR3nt: TGCAGTGCTAGAGATCTAACCGGCTACGAGCAGTACTTC; CDR3aa: CSARDLTGYEQYF
abundance: many; d_gene: .; v_gene: TRBV7-8; j_gene: TRBJ1-1; CDR3nt: TGTGCCAGCAGCTTAGAACAGGCGAACACTGAAGCTTTCTTT; CDR3aa: CASSLEQANTEAFF
abundance: many; d_gene: .; v_gene: TRBV12-3/TRBV12-4; j_gene: TRBJ1-1; CDR3nt: TGTGCCAGCAGTATCCGGGGTAACACTGAAGCTTTCTTT; CDR3aa: CASSIRGNTEAFF
abundance: .; d_gene: .; v_gene: TRBV15; j_gene: TRBJ1-1; CDR3nt: TGTGCCACCAAAGCAACAAACACCGAGGAAGCTTTCTTT; CDR3aa: CATKATNTEEAFF
abundance: many; d_gene: .; v_gene: TRBV7-9; j_gene: TRBJ1-1; CDR3nt: TGTGCCAGCAGCTTTGATATAGGGTCCACTGAAGCTTTCTTT; CDR3aa: CASSFDIGSTEAFF
abundance: few; d_gene: TRBD2; v_gene: TRBV20-1; j_gene: TRBJ2-2; CDR3nt: TGCAGTGCTAGGAGGGAACTAGCGGGGACCGGGGAGCTGTTTTTT; CDR3aa: CSARRELAGTGELFF
abundance: few; d_gene: TRBD1; v_gene: TRBV20-1; j_gene: TRBJ1-5; CDR3nt: TGCAGTGCTACCCAGGGGGCCCAGCCCCAGCATTTT; CDR3aa: CSATQGAQPQHF
abundance: .; d_gene: TRBD1; v_gene: TRBV5-5; j_gene: TRBJ2-7; CDR3nt: TGTGCCAGCAGCTTGGCTCCAGGGGGTAGCTACGAGCAGTACTTC; CDR3aa: CASSLAPGGSYEQYF
abundance: .; d_gene: TRBD1; v_gene: TRBV11-1; j_gene: TRBJ2-7; CDR3nt: TGTGCCAGCAGCCCAACCACAGGGGTTACCTACGAGCAGTACTTC; CDR3aa: CASSPTTGVTYEQYF
abundance: .; d_gene: .; v_gene: TRBV3-1; j_gene: TRBJ2-7; CDR3nt: TGTGCCAGCAGCCAAGAATCGAGGCGGCAGATGAAACCCCGAGGGACCGGCGATAGCGAGCAGTACTTC; CDR3aa: CASSQESRRQMKPRGTGDSEQYF
abundance: many; d_gene: .; v_gene: TRBV12-3/TRBV12-4; j_gene: TRBJ1-1; CDR3nt: TGTGCCAGCGGAGAACAGGCTCTGGGTACTGAAGCTTTCTTT; CDR3aa: CASGEQALGTEAFF
abundance: few; d_gene: .; v_gene: TRBV6-5; j_gene: TRBJ1-2; CDR3nt: TGTGCCAGCAGGGAACAGGGAGGCTACACCTTC; CDR3aa: CASREQGGYTF
abundance: few; d_gene: TRBD1; v_gene: TRBV4-3; j_gene: TRBJ2-3; CDR3nt: TGCGCCAGCAGCCAAGTACAGGGGGGTACGCAGTATTTT; CDR3aa: CASSQVQGGTQYF
abundance: few; d_gene: .; v_gene: TRBV7-8; j_gene: TRBJ2-5; CDR3nt: TGTGCCAGCAGCTCGACGGCCCAGTACTTC; CDR3aa: CASSSTAQYF
abundance: .; d_gene: .; v_gene: TRBV6-6; j_gene: TRBJ2-7; CDR3nt: TGTGCCAGCAGTTACCACCAGGCCTACGAGCAGTACTTC; CDR3aa: CASSYHQAYEQYF
abundance: few; d_gene: .; v_gene: TRBV12-3/TRBV12-4; j_gene: TRBJ2-3; CDR3nt: TGTGCCAGCAGTTTAGCTCGGGACGGTACGCAGTATTTT; CDR3aa: CASSLARDGTQYF
abundance: many; d_gene: TRBD1; v_gene: TRBV7-2; j_gene: TRBJ1-1; CDR3nt: TGTGCCAGCATCCTGACAGGGGGCACTGAAGCTTTCTTT; CDR3aa: CASILTGGTEAFF
abundance: many; d_gene: TRBD1; v_gene: TRBV27; j_gene: TRBJ1-6; CDR3nt: TGTGCCAGCACCCCCGGGACAGGTTCATCACCCCTCCACTTT; CDR3aa: CASTPGTGSSPLHF
abundance: few; d_gene: .; v_gene: TRBV30; j_gene: TRBJ2-2; CDR3nt: TGTGCCTGGAGCCACTCCACCGGGGAGCTGTTTTTT; CDR3aa: CAWSHSTGELFF
abundance: .; d_gene: .; v_gene: TRBV7-6; j_gene: TRBJ2-2; CDR3nt: TGTGCCAGCATCGCCGCTTTAGCCGGGGAGCTGTTTTTT; CDR3aa: CASIAALAGELFF
abundance: many; d_gene: .; v_gene: TRBV12-3/TRBV12-4; j_gene: TRBJ1-1; CDR3nt: TGTGCCAGCACCCCACTCCAGCCGAACACTGAAGCTTTCTTT; CDR3aa: CASTPLQPNTEAFF
abundance: .; d_gene: .; v_gene: TRBV25-1; j_gene: TRBJ2-7; CDR3nt: TGTGCCAGCAGTGGGGACAAGAGCTCCTACGAGCAGTACTTC; CDR3aa: CASSGDKSSYEQYF